The clone carrying this T cell receptor beta chain has more than one count but fewer than ten. This entry comes from a study of response to subunit inactivated influenza vaccine. Germline CDR1 reads LNHNV; CDR2 reads YYDKDF (reference sequence). Trimming took off 5 bases at V and 0 bases at J, with 4 bases between the two ends. The CDR3 has 13 residues. TCRdb re-analysed the RT-PCR reads in MiXCR, keeping a single row per CDR3 protein. The table has some 160,000 distinct CDR3 sequences, roughly 11% seen once. The sequence derives from a man aged 45-65 years who received an inactivated influenza vaccine. The sample in question was non-naive T cells sorted from PBMCs, obtained roughly 46 days after vaccination. The chain links TRBV15 to TRBJ1-4; D call uncertain. For the CDR3, the DNA is TGTGCCACCAGCTTTGCAACTAATGAAAAACTGTTTTTT. This sequence encodes CATSFATNEKLFF. The variable domain in full, completed from reference TRBV15 and TRBJ1-4, reads DAMVIQNPRYQVTQFGKPVTLSCSQTLNHNVMYWYQQKSSQAPKLLFHYYDKDFNNEADTPDNFQSRRPNTSFCFLDIRSPGLGDTAMYLCATSFATNEKLFFGSGTQLSVL.